Listed below are T cell receptor beta chains from one sample, sequenced in a study of OX40 agonist ivuxolimab in advanced cancers. Here immunoSEQ multiplex PCR was the method, and the copy in TCRdb shows in-frame clones only, minus some. This sample has 60,000 to 75,000 clones, with roughly 80% found just once. The material was CD4+ or CD8+ T cells sorted from blood, obtained in a trial of the OX40 agonist ivuxolimab. The receptor source for this set is an adult with an advanced solid tumor such as melanoma, head and neck, liver or kidney cancer. Each CDR3 is given with its conserved first and last residue. D genes are given only for firm matches. For some rows the clone size is stated as once, few or many, or as a class when expanded; others skip it.

V gene	clone size	D gene	J gene	CDR3 protein	CDR3 DNA
TRBV21-1	once	NA	TRBJ2-5	CASSETQYF	TGTGCCAGCAGTGAGACCCAGTACTTC
TRBV19	NA	NA	TRBJ1-2	CASRTGPRSGYTF	TGTGCCAGTAGAACGGGTCCGAGGTCTGGCTACACCTTC
TRBV9	NA	TRBD2	TRBJ2-2	CASSPEGLVTGELFF	TGTGCCAGCAGCCCAGAGGGACTAGTGACCGGGGAGCTGTTTTTT
TRBV5-1	NA	NA	TRBJ2-1	CASSLGRTSGHEQFF	TGCGCCAGCAGCTTGGGCCGGACTTCGGGGCATGAGCAGTTCTTC
TRBV5-4	many	NA	TRBJ2-1	CASSLGGPVHNEQFF	TGTGCCAGCAGCTTAGGGGGGCCAGTCCACAATGAGCAGTTCTTC
TRBV6-5	NA	NA	TRBJ1-1	CASRTPGGATEAFF	TGTGCCAGCCGGACTCCCGGGGGGGCGACTGAAGCTTTCTTT
TRBV6-1	NA	NA	TRBJ1-6	CASSEKGGPVPLHF	TGTGCCAGCAGTGAAAAGGGGGGCCCGGTACCCCTCCACTTT
TRBV2	NA	NA	TRBJ1-5	CASESEIGLGNQPQHF	TGTGCCAGCGAGAGTGAAATAGGACTGGGCAATCAGCCCCAGCATTTT
TRBV6-5	NA	NA	TRBJ2-7	CASRWDSSSYEQYF	TGTGCCAGCAGATGGGACTCAAGCTCCTACGAGCAGTACTTC
TRBV7-2	NA	NA	TRBJ1-1	CASSRSSGGEGAFF	TGTGCCAGCAGCCGGAGCTCTGGGGGGGAGGGAGCTTTCTTT
TRBV5-1	few	NA	TRBJ2-1	CASSLILNNEQFF	TGCGCCAGCAGCTTGATCTTGAACAATGAGCAGTTCTTC
TRBV7-8	NA	TRBD1	TRBJ1-1	CASSSRTGTNTEAFF	TGTGCCAGCAGCTCGCGGACAGGAACGAACACTGAAGCTTTCTTT
TRBV5-6	few	TRBD2	TRBJ2-1	CASSPGLAGGRNNEQFF	TGTGCCAGCAGCCCAGGACTAGCGGGGGGGCGGAACAATGAGCAGTTCTTC
TRBV5-8	NA	NA	TRBJ2-3	CASSFASARRTDTQYF	TGTGCCAGCAGCTTCGCGTCAGCGCGCCGCACAGATACGCAGTATTTT
TRBV25-1	NA	NA	TRBJ1-2	CASSEGVSGYTF	TGTGCCAGCAGTGAAGGGGTGAGTGGCTACACCTTC